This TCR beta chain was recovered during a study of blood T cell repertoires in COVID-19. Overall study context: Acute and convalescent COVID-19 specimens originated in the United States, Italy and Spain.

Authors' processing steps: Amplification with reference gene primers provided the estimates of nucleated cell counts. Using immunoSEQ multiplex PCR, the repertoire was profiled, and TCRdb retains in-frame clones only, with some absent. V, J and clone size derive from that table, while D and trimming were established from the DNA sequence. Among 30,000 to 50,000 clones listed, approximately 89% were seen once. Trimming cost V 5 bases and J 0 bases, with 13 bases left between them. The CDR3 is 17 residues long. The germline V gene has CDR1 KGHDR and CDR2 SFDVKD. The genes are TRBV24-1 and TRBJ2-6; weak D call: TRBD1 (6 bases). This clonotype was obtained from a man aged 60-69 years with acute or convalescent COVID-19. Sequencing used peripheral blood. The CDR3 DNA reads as TGTGCCACCAGTGGGACAGCATCTAACTCTGGGGCCAACGTCCTGACTTTC. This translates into CATSGTASNSGANVLTF.